This passage covers 30 T cell receptor beta chains from one sample sequenced in a study of CD8+ T cells in alopecia areata. Sequencing templates came from extracted RNA that was reverse transcribed into cDNA. Clones were sequenced by immunoSEQ multiplex PCR, and TCRdb holds only the in-frame ones, with some missing. The sample lists over 150,000 clones, 50% to 75% occurring once. Sequencing was performed on CD4+ T cells sorted from blood, taken at week 0. These receptors originate from a human donor with alopecia areata.

A few counts support this clone. CDR3 residues: CASSPAQETQYF. The CDR3 region has the DNA TGTGCCAGCTCACCAGCCCAAGAGACCCAGTACTTC. The chain employs TRBV18 and TRBJ2-5; D not certain. The CDR3 has 12 residues. The V end lost 2 bases, the J end lost 1 base, and 2 bases lay between the germline ends. Per germline, CDR1 KGHSH and CDR2 LQKENI.

This chain uses TRBV7-2 with TRBJ1-4, with a weak D call TRBD1 (6 bases). The V end was cut by 1 base, the J end by 7 bases, with 13 bases between. This CDR3 is built from 15 residues. In germline, CDR1 is SGHTA, CDR2 FQGNSA. The CDR3 loop is CASSLVGRGSEKLFF. The CDR3 region has the DNA TGTGCCAGCAGCTTAGTCGGCAGGGGCAGTGAAAAACTGTTTTTT.

The V gene is TRBV29-1, the J gene TRBJ1-2; perhaps TRBD1 as D (5 bases). Germline CDR1 and CDR2: SQVTM and ANQGSEA. Between the trimmed V and J ends, which lost 4 bases and 4 bases, there was a span of 13 bases. This CDR3 spans 13 amino acids. CDR3 residues: CSVGAGPSYGYTF. Written as DNA, the CDR3 is TGCAGCGTTGGTGCAGGGCCCAGCTATGGCTACACCTTC.

The chain combines TRBV6-5 with TRBJ2-7; D unclear. The CDR3 is 12 amino acids. V was pared by 8 bases and J by 3 bases, with 11 bases between. Germline CDR1 reads MNHEY; CDR2 reads SVGAGI. The CDR3 sequence: CASAGSHYEQYF. In DNA, the CDR3 is TGTGCCAGCGCCGGGTCCCACTACGAGCAGTACTTC.

The chain recombines TRBV30 with TRBJ1-4; D is uncertain. The V end was cut by 3 bases, the J end by 8 bases, with 13 bases between. This CDR3 is built from 13 residues. The germline V gene has CDR1 GTSNPN and CDR2 SVGIG (reference sequence). The CDR3 nucleotides read TGTGCCTGGAGAAGGTCGGCTCAAGAAAAACTGTTTTTT. Its protein product is CAWRRSAQEKLFF.

This chain connects TRBV18 to TRBJ1-1, with 8 bases fitting TRBD1. This CDR3 region has 14 residues. Germline CDR1 and CDR2: KGHSH and LQKENI. Trimming removed 2 bases from V and 5 bases from J; junction bases left unmatched: 4. DNA of the CDR3: TGTGCCAGCTCACCAACAGGGGGTGGTACTGAAGCTTTCTTT. This codes for CASSPTGGGTEAFF.

This rearrangement joins TRBV5-4 to TRBJ2-7; the D gene is possibly TRBD2 (7 bases). The CDR3 spans 15 residues. Germline CDR1 SGHNT, CDR2 YYREEE (reference sequence). V dropped 0 bases and J dropped 8 bases, with 18 bases sitting between them. The CDR3 sequence is CASSLDGGPHNQQYF. CDR3 coding DNA: TGTGCCAGCAGCTTGGACGGGGGGCCACATAACCAGCAGTACTTC.

In this sample, this clone turned up a few times. The V gene is TRBV18, the J gene TRBJ1-6; 7 bases fit TRBD1. The junction had 12 bases not matched to a gene; V was cut back by 3 bases and J by 13 bases. From germline, CDR1 is KGHSH and CDR2 LQKENI. This CDR3 comprises 15 residues. The CDR3 bases are TGTGCCAGCTCACCGGACGGACAGGCCCTCGGGCCCCTCCACTTT. Protein sequence: CASSPDGQALGPLHF.

This clone was picked up a small number of times. The chain links TRBV7-3 to TRBJ1-6, with 7 positions matching TRBD1. Germline trimming cut 5 bases from V and 7 bases from J; bases unmatched to any gene: 2. The CDR3 has 13 residues. Per germline, CDR1 SGHTA and CDR2 FQGTGA. The CDR3 sequence is CASSQGGNSPLHF. The CDR3 bases are TGTGCCAGCAGCCAGGGGGGAAATTCACCCCTCCACTTT.

The chain joins TRBV5-1 to TRBJ2-7; D unclear. The CDR3 is 11 residues long. Germline V gives CDR1 SGHRS, CDR2 YFSETQ. V lost 5 bases to trimming and J lost 3 bases, with 6 bases between them. Here the CDR3 DNA reads TGCGCCAGCAGGCAGAACTACGAGCAGTACTTC. Encoded protein: CASRQNYEQYF. The whole variable domain, remainder taken from reference TRBV5-1 and TRBJ2-7, is KAGVTQTPRYLIKTRGQQVTLSCSPISGHRSVSWYQQTPGQGLQFLFEYFSETQRNKGNFPGRFSGRQFSNSRSEMNVSTLELGDSALYLCASRQNYEQYFGPGTRLTVT.

The rearrangement joins TRBV27 to TRBJ2-1; D might be TRBD1 (6 bases). The CDR3 sequence is 14 residues long. Germline V gene lookup returns CDR1 MNHEY and CDR2 SMNVEV (reference sequence). V dropped 5 bases and J dropped 4 bases, with 12 bases sitting between them. The CDR3 protein is CASSAPGQYNEQFF. The CDR3 bases are TGTGCCAGCAGTGCCCCCGGACAGTACAATGAGCAGTTCTTC.

J is TRBJ2-5 and V is TRBV14, with D tentatively TRBD2 (6 bases). Germline values: CDR1 SGHDN, CDR2 FVKESK. The length of the CDR3 is 15 residues. The V end lost 4 bases, the J end lost 2 bases, and 14 bases lay between the germline ends. The CDR3 DNA sequence: TGTGCCAGCAGCCTAACAACGGGGGTACAAGAGACCCAGTACTTC. Translating it yields CASSLTTGVQETQYF.

The genes are TRBV30 and TRBJ1-5; TRBD1 matches at 8 bases. J was trimmed by 2 bases and V by 4 bases; bases with no gene match: 1. Germline V lookup: CDR1 GTSNPN, CDR2 SVGIG (reference sequence). The CDR3 covers 13 residues. CDR3 DNA: TGTGCCTGGAAGACAGGGGGCAATCAGCCCCAGCATTTT. This encodes CAWKTGGNQPQHF.

This clone was detected only a few times. This chain links TRBV2 with TRBJ1-3; D not resolved. Germline CDR1 reads SNHLY; CDR2 reads FYNNEI. This CDR3 region has 14 residues. V was trimmed by 6 bases and J by 0 bases, leaving 9 bases between them. The CDR3, as DNA: TGTGCCAGCAGCCCGGATGCCTCTGGAAACACCATATATTTT. This translates into CASSPDASGNTIYF.

This chain uses TRBV7-8 with TRBJ2-3; 10 bases agree with TRBD2. Germline loops: CDR1 SGHVS, CDR2 FQNEAQ. J gave up 2 bases and V 5 bases, and 7 bases lay outside the gene matches. This CDR3 has 16 residues. CDR3 DNA sequence: TGTGCCAGCAGCCAACGGACTAGCGGTAACACAGATACGCAGTATTTT. It codes for CASSQRTSGNTDTQYF.

This clone occurred a few times. J is TRBJ2-7 and V is TRBV4-1, with D hard to call. The CDR3 is 13 residues long. V was clipped by 2 bases and J by 3 bases, with 8 bases between them. The germline gives CDR1 MGHRA, CDR2 YSYEKL. CDR3 loop: CASSQMNSYEQYF. The CDR3 DNA sequence: TGCGCCAGCAGCCAAATGAACAGCTACGAGCAGTACTTC.

The V gene is TRBV30, the J gene TRBJ1-1; TRBD1 is a possible D gene (6 bases). CDR1 is GTSNPN, CDR2 SVGIG, per germline (reference sequence). CDR3 size: 13 residues. The V and J ends lost 5 bases and 1 base respectively, with 11 bases between them. Written as DNA, the CDR3 is TGTGCCTGGGCCCCGGACAGGAACACTGAAGCTTTCTTT. Translation: CAWAPDRNTEAFF.

This clone was seen a few times. The genes are TRBV7-6 and TRBJ2-5, with 9 nucleotides matching TRBD2. This CDR3 comprises 15 residues. The J segment lost 5 bases and the V segment lost 1 base, leaving 5 bases of the junction unmatched. Germline CDR1 and CDR2: SGHVS and FNYEAQ. The CDR3 reads CASSLGSGGKETQYF. The CDR3, as DNA: TGTGCCAGCAGCTTAGGTAGCGGGGGTAAGGAGACCCAGTACTTC.

V usage is TRBV29-1 and J usage is TRBJ1-1; D might be TRBD1 (5 bases). The germline V gene encodes CDR1 SQVTM and CDR2 ANQGSEA. This CDR3 comprises 16 residues. The V and J ends lost 2 bases and 1 base respectively, with 17 bases between them. DNA of the CDR3: TGCAGCGTTGAAACCCCTGGGGCAGATTCGAACACTGAAGCTTTCTTT. It codes for CSVETPGADSNTEAFF.

The V call is TRBV29-1, the J call TRBJ1-2; weak D call: TRBD1 (5 bases). The CDR3 length is 15 residues. V dropped 1 base and J dropped 5 bases, with 17 bases sitting between them. Germline-derived CDR1 and CDR2 are SQVTM and ANQGSEA. The CDR3 coding sequence is TGCAGCGTTGAAGGGGGGACCCTCGGAGGGTATGGCTACACCTTC. It encodes CSVEGGTLGGYGYTF.

This chain links TRBV20-1 with TRBJ2-4; D tentatively reads TRBD1 or TRBD2 (5 bases each). Germline V gene lookup returns CDR1 DFQATT and CDR2 SNEGSKA (reference sequence). This CDR3 has 11 residues. Trimming cost V 3 bases and J 8 bases, with 8 bases left between them. CDR3 nucleotide sequence: TGCAGTGCTAGGGGGGTAGACATTCAGTACTTC. Protein sequence: CSARGVDIQYF.

This clone was seen once. The chain uses TRBV4-1 and TRBJ2-2; D remains unclear. Trimming removed 0 bases at V and 1 base at J, with 9 bases between. The CDR3 runs to 16 residues. The germline V gene has CDR1 MGHRA and CDR2 YSYEKL. CDR3 loop: CASSQEVAGNTGELFF. In DNA, the CDR3 is TGCGCCAGCAGCCAAGAGGTCGCAGGGAACACCGGGGAGCTGTTTTTT.

V usage is TRBV7-9 and J usage is TRBJ2-7, with D hard to call. Trimming pared 0 bases from V and 5 bases from J, leaving 5 bases between. There are 12 residues in the CDR3. Per germline, CDR1 SEHNR and CDR2 FQNEAQ (reference sequence). The CDR3 spells CASSLAPHEQYF. In DNA form, the CDR3 reads TGTGCCAGCAGCTTAGCGCCCCACGAGCAGTACTTC.

The rearrangement uses TRBV7-3 and TRBJ2-7, with D perhaps matching TRBD1 (7 bases). The CDR3 has 13 residues. CDR1 and CDR2 (germline): SGHTA, FQGTGA. V lost 2 bases and J 7 bases, leaving 12 bases between the germline ends. CDR3 sequence (DNA): TGTGCCAGCAGCTTATCGACAGGGAGGGAGCAGTACTTC. It codes for CASSLSTGREQYF.

This clone occurred a few times. This chain uses TRBV15 with TRBJ2-7, with a tentative D call TRBD2 (5 bases). This CDR3 comprises 14 residues. Germline CDR1 reads LNHNV; CDR2 reads YYDKDF (reference sequence). The V gene lost 0 bases and the J gene lost 1 base, with 7 bases spanning the gap. The CDR3 bases are TGTGCCACCAGCAGAGATCGGGGATCCTACGAGCAGTACTTC. Protein: CATSRDRGSYEQYF.

The chain couples TRBV4-2 to TRBJ2-1; 13 bases are a match to TRBD2. V was clipped by 1 base and J by 4 bases; unmatched bases: 4. In germline, CDR1 is LGHNA, CDR2 YNFKEQ. The CDR3 loop spans 17 amino acids. Here the CDR3 reads CASSQGPGLAGYNEQFF. CDR3 bases: TGTGCCAGCAGCCAAGGCCCGGGACTAGCGGGGTACAATGAGCAGTTCTTC.

This clone was found a few times. The chain carries TRBV5-1 and TRBJ2-7, with D unresolved. Trimming removed 0 bases from V and 4 bases from J, with 8 bases in between. From germline, CDR1 is SGHRS and CDR2 YFSETQ. The CDR3 has 13 amino acids. The CDR3 sequence: CASSLAVGYEQYF. The CDR3 nucleotides read TGCGCCAGCAGCTTGGCGGTTGGTTACGAGCAGTACTTC.

The chain employs TRBV5-1 and TRBJ1-5; 7 bases align to TRBD1. The CDR3 runs to 14 residues. V lost 1 base and J lost 3; bases outside the gene matches: 1. The germline V gene encodes CDR1 SGHRS and CDR2 YFSETQ. The CDR3 spells CASSLTGDNQPQHF. The CDR3 nucleotides are TGCGCCAGCAGCTTGACAGGGGACAATCAGCCCCAGCATTTT.

This clone is a singleton in its sample. V and J are TRBV4-1 and TRBJ2-3; possibly TRBD2 for D (6 bases). The CDR3 has 17 amino acids. Between the trimmed V and J ends, which lost 4 bases and 3 bases, there was a span of 20 bases. Germline V gene sequence: CDR1 MGHRA, CDR2 YSYEKL. The CDR3 DNA reads TGCGCCAGCAGCCCGGCGGGGTCTCCGGCTCGGACAGATACGCAGTATTTT. Amino acids: CASSPAGSPARTDTQYF.

The genes are TRBV30 and TRBJ2-2; tentatively, D is TRBD2 (6 bases). Trimming cost V 5 bases and J 0 bases, with 13 bases left between them. This CDR3 has 15 residues. Germline V gene data show CDR1 as GTSNPN and CDR2 as SVGIG (reference sequence). The CDR3 sequence is CAWDRDSPNTGELFF. The CDR3 DNA follows: TGTGCCTGGGATAGGGACTCCCCGAACACCGGGGAGCTGTTTTTT. The whole variable domain, remainder taken from reference TRBV30 and TRBJ2-2, is SQTIHQWPATLVQPVGSPLSLECTVEGTSNPNLYWYRQAAGRGLQLLFYSVGIGQISSEVPQNLSASRPQDRQFILSSKKLLLSDSGFYLCAWDRDSPNTGELFFGEGSRLTVL.